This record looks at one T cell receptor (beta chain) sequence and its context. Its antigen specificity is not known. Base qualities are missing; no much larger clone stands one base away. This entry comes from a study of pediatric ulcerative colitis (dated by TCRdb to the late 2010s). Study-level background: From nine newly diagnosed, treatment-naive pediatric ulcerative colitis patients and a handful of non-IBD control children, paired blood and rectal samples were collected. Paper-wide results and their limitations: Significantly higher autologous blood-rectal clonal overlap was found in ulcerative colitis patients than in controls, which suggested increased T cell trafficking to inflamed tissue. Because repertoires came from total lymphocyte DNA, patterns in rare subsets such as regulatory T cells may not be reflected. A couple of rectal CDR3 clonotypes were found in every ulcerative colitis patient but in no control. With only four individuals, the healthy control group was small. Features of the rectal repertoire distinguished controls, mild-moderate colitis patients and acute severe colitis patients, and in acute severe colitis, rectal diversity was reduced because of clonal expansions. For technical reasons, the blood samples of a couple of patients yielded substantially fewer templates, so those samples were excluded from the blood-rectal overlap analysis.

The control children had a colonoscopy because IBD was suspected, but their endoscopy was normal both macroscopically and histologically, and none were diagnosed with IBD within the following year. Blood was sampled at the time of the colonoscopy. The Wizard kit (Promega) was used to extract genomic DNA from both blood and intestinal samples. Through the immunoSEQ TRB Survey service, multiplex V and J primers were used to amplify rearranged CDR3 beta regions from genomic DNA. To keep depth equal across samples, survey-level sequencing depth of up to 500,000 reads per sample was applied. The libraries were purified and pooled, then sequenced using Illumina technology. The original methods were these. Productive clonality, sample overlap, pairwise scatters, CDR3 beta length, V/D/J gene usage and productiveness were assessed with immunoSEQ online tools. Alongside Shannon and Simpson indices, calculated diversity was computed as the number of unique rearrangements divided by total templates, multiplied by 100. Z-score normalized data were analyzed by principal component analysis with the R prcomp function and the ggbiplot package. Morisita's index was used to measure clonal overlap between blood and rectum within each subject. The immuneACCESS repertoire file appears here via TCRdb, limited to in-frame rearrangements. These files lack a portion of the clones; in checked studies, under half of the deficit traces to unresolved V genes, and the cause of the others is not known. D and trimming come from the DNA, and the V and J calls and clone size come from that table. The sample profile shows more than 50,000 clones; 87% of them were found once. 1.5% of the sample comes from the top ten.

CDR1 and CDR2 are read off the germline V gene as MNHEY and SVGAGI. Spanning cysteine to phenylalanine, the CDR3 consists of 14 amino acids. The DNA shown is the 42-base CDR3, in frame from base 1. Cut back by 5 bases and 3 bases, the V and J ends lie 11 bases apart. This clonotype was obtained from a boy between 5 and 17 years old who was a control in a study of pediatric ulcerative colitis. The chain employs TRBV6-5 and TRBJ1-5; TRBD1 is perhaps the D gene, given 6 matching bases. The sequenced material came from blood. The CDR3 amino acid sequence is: CASSNQGPNQPQHF. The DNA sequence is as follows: TGTGCCAGCAGTAACCAGGGGCCCAATCAGCCCCAGCATTTT.